These 18 T cell receptor beta chains were sequenced from one sample in a study of beta chain features in type 1 diabetes. What was sequenced were expressed TCRB transcripts, since all of the isolated RNA had been reverse transcribed. Sequenced by immunoSEQ multiplex PCR; TCRdb stores in-frame clones only, minus some. Here the sample spans about 150,000 clones, less than 9.5% being singletons. Input material: central memory CD4+ T cells from blood. These receptors all stem from a woman aged 18-29 years in good health.

The chain has TRBV5-1 and TRBJ2-2; TRBD2 matches 10 bases. The germline V gene encodes CDR1 SGHRS and CDR2 YFSETQ. V shed 4 bases, J shed 7 bases, and the junction held 4 bases outside the gene matches. The CDR3 has 14 residues. The CDR3 reads CASSRGTSDGELFF. The DNA for the CDR3 is TGCGCCAGCAGCAGAGGGACTAGCGACGGGGAGCTGTTTTTT.

This clone was seen more than once but under ten times. The rearrangement links TRBV18 to TRBJ2-1, with 9 nucleotides matching TRBD1. The CDR3 totals 13 residues. CDR1 is KGHSH, CDR2 LQKENI, per germline. The V segment lost 6 bases and the J segment 6 bases; nucleotides outside the gene matches: 3. This chain's CDR3 is CASSVTGGNEQFF. The CDR3 DNA follows: TGTGCCAGCTCTGTGACAGGGGGCAATGAGCAGTTCTTC. Drawing the rest from reference TRBV18 and TRBJ2-1, the complete variable domain is NAGVMQNPRHLVRRRGQEARLRCSPMKGHSHVYWYRQLPEEGLKFMVYLQKENIIDESGMPKERFSAEFPKEGPSILRIQQVVRGDSAAYFCASSVTGGNEQFFGPGTRLTVL.

This clone was seen a few times. A read error may account for a junction end that differs from germline. CDR3 region: CASSGTSGSGPRVF. The CDR3 nucleotides are TGTGCCAGCTCCGGGACTAGCGGGAGTGGCCCCCGGGTCTTC. The chain is built from TRBV6-6 and TRBJ2-1, with TRBD2 identical over 14 bases. CDR3 size: 14 residues. Germline V gene data show CDR1 as MNHNY and CDR2 as SVGAGI (reference sequence).

The sample holds many counts of this clone. The genes are TRBV19 and TRBJ2-1, with D possibly being TRBD2 (6 bases). The CDR3 loop spans 15 amino acids. CDR1 is LNHDA and CDR2 is SQIVND in the germline V gene (reference sequence). V lost 2 bases and J 9 bases, leaving 17 bases between the germline ends. CDR3 region: CASSIRAGIGVEQFF. In DNA, the CDR3 is TGTGCCAGTAGTATAAGGGCGGGGATAGGCGTTGAGCAGTTCTTC.

The V gene is TRBV5-1, the J gene TRBJ1-1; no reliable D call. Germline-derived CDR1 and CDR2 are SGHRS and YFSETQ. This CDR3 comprises 13 residues. The V gene lost 1 base and the J gene lost 1 base, with 5 bases spanning the gap. The CDR3 region has the DNA TGCGCCAGCAGCTTGCGACAGAACACTGAAGCTTTCTTT. Amino acids: CASSLRQNTEAFF.

This clone was detected only a few times. The chain carries TRBV7-9 and TRBJ1-1; weak D call: TRBD1 (5 bases). The germline gives CDR1 SEHNR, CDR2 FQNEAQ (reference sequence). This CDR3 is 15 amino acids long. V was pared by 1 base and J by 4 bases, with 13 bases between. The CDR3 is CASSLGSGRPTEAFF. The DNA for the CDR3 is TGTGCCAGCAGCTTAGGCTCAGGGCGACCCACTGAAGCTTTCTTT.

The chain employs TRBV19 and TRBJ2-2; possibly TRBD2 for D (5 bases). Germline V gene sequence: CDR1 LNHDA, CDR2 SQIVND (reference sequence). Trimming cost V 5 bases and J 2 bases, with 6 bases left between them. This CDR3 region has 13 residues. CDR3 in amino acids: CASSEGNTGELFF. The CDR3 DNA reads TGTGCCAGTAGTGAGGGCAACACCGGGGAGCTGTTTTTT.

The J gene is TRBJ2-7, the V gene TRBV5-6; D may be TRBD1 (5 bases). V shed 0 bases and J shed 3 bases, with 10 bases lying between them. CDR1 is SGHDT, CDR2 YYEEEE, per germline. The CDR3 covers 14 residues. The CDR3 reads CASSLVVRDYEQYF. The CDR3 DNA reads TGTGCCAGCAGCTTGGTTGTCAGGGACTACGAGCAGTACTTC.

This clone was recorded a few times. The chain has TRBV19 and TRBJ2-3; 10 positions agree with TRBD1. The CDR3 has 16 residues. V lost 1 base and J lost 5; bases outside the gene matches: 6. Germline V CDR1 and CDR2: LNHDA, SQIVND (reference sequence). CDR3 sequence (DNA): TGTGCCAGTAGTATAGGTCAGACAGGGGGCAGAGATACGCAGTATTTT. Translated: CASSIGQTGGRDTQYF.

The chain has TRBV5-1 and TRBJ2-3; 7 bases line up with TRBD1. V shed 4 bases and J 2 bases; nucleotides not matched to a gene: 7. Germline-derived CDR1 and CDR2 are SGHRS and YFSETQ. CDR3 length: 15 residues. Here the CDR3 DNA reads TGCGCCAGCAGCCTTGAGGACAGGCCCACAGATACGCAGTATTTT. It codes for CASSLEDRPTDTQYF. The complete variable domain, with remaining parts taken from reference TRBV5-1 and TRBJ2-3, reads KAGVTQTPRYLIKTRGQQVTLSCSPISGHRSVSWYQQTPGQGLQFLFEYFSETQRNKGNFPGRFSGRQFSNSRSEMNVSTLELGDSALYLCASSLEDRPTDTQYFGPGTRLTVL.

A note on this clone: The junction departs from the called germline gene at one end, perhaps through a read error. Within the sample, other DNA sequences also encode this same CDR3. This chain joins TRBV18 and TRBJ2-7; D possibly corresponds to TRBD1 (5 bases). The germline V gene encodes CDR1 KGHSH and CDR2 LQKENI. The CDR3 runs to 12 residues. Written as DNA, the CDR3 is TGCGCCAGCTCACCGACAGCTGGAGAGCAGTACTTC. Its protein is CASSPTAGEQYF.

This chain links TRBV5-4 with TRBJ1-4; 8 nucleotides line up with TRBD1. The CDR3 spans 15 residues. J lost 9 bases, V lost 0 bases, and 7 bases had no gene match. From germline, CDR1 is SGHNT and CDR2 YYREEE (reference sequence). CDR3 sequence reads: CASSLGGTGFQKLFF. CDR3 nucleotide sequence: TGTGCCAGCAGCTTGGGCGGGACAGGATTTCAAAAACTGTTTTTT.

V usage is TRBV30 and J usage is TRBJ2-1, with D possibly being TRBD2 (5 bases). Germline values: CDR1 GTSNPN, CDR2 SVGIG (reference sequence). The CDR3 loop spans 15 amino acids. V was clipped by 6 bases and J by 2 bases, with 17 bases between them. As DNA, the CDR3 is TGTGCCTGCCCCGGATCTGGACTTACCTACAATGAGCAGTTCTTC. The encoded protein is CACPGSGLTYNEQFF.

The chain links TRBV7-8 to TRBJ2-7, with 8 bases identical to TRBD2. This CDR3 contains 14 residues. Germline CDR1 reads SGHVS; CDR2 reads FQNEAQ. J gave up 2 bases and V 7 bases, and 7 bases lay outside the gene matches. The CDR3 loop is CASKGREATYEQYF. The CDR3 region has the DNA TGTGCCAGCAAGGGGCGGGAGGCCACCTACGAGCAGTACTTC.

The table lists this clone with a few counts. The genes are TRBV7-9 and TRBJ1-2; 7 nucleotides match TRBD1. The V segment lost 1 base and the J segment 3 bases; nucleotides outside the gene matches: 2. Germline CDR1 and CDR2: SEHNR and FQNEAQ (reference sequence). The CDR3 is 14 residues long. The CDR3 DNA follows: TGTGCCAGCAGCTTAGGGGGGACAGACTATGGCTACACCTTC. Translation: CASSLGGTDYGYTF.

This clone has more than one count but fewer than ten. The CDR3 is CASSLATGDTEAFF. For the CDR3, the DNA is TGCGCCAGCAGCTTGGCCACAGGGGACACTGAAGCTTTCTTT. V and J are TRBV5-1 and TRBJ1-1, with 7 bases fitting TRBD1. V lost 0 bases, J lost 3 bases, and 2 bases stayed unmatched. The CDR3 sequence is 14 residues long. Germline CDR1 is SGHRS and CDR2 is YFSETQ.

The J gene is TRBJ2-3, the V gene TRBV7-9; perhaps TRBD2 as D (6 bases). This CDR3 region has 16 residues. Per the germline V gene, CDR1 is SEHNR and CDR2 is FQNEAQ (reference sequence). The V and J ends lost 1 base and 4 bases respectively, with 15 bases between them. DNA for the CDR3: TGTGCCAGCAGCTTAGGCTCTTGGGGGGATCCAGATACGCAGTATTTT. Amino acid sequence: CASSLGSWGDPDTQYF.

The chain joins TRBV7-8 to TRBJ2-5; TRBD2 aligns across 8 bases. Trimming at V came to 5 bases and at J to 7 bases, leaving 18 bases not matched to a gene. Looked up from germline, CDR1 is SGHVS and CDR2 is FQNEAQ. The CDR3 runs 17 residues. The CDR3 coding sequence is TGTGCCAGCAGCCCCGGAGAGTGGGCCAGCGGGGGTCGGACCCAGTACTTC. Protein sequence: CASSPGEWASGGRTQYF.